This T cell receptor (beta chain) was captured in a study of control samples from healthy donors and cancer patients. The CDR3 has 16 amino acids. Germline CDR1 is SGHDT and CDR2 is YYEEEE. V was shortened by 1 base and J by 4 bases, with 12 bases between the two germline ends. Produced via immunoSEQ multiplex PCR; TCRdb's table is partial and in-frame only. The sample carries around 99,000 clones, over 75% recorded once. The sample consisted of blood. The rearrangement uses TRBV5-6 and TRBJ2-6, with D hard to call. This sequence originates from a human donor in good health. The donor label of this sample is uncertain. The CDR3 DNA reads as TGTGCCAGCAGCTTGCGCTCCGGGTTGGGGGCCAACGTCCTGACTTTC. It translates to CASSLRSGLGANVLTF.